This entry features one T cell receptor beta chain sequence. Antigen: not known. The data originate from a study of cytomegalovirus exposure and HLA in healthy donors. Study conclusions and caveats: The authors considered a cluster of highly shared sequence variants likely to be a sequencing artifact. Follow-up analysis later connected one missense variant in DCLRE1C with trimming of TCR beta V- and J-genes. The productive fraction for most TCR beta V segments was about 87% or about 30% in an earlier analysis.

13 Jbeta primers and 60 Vbeta primers were used for the PCR. The table came from immunoSEQ multiplex PCR; TCRdb's copy has only in-frame clones and leaves some out. This sample carries approximately 220,000 clones, more than 60% of them seen once, and the ten largest clones take roughly a sixth. CDR3 length equals 13 residues. V shed 3 bases and J shed 5 bases, with 10 bases lying between them. Germline CDR1 reads MNHEY; CDR2 reads SVGAGI. The chain couples TRBV6-5 to TRBJ2-5, with D possibly being TRBD1 (6 bases). The TCR comes from a man aged 40-49 years in good health and CMV-seronegative. The sequenced material came from PBMCs. This chain's CDR3 is CASSYSGEETQYF. The CDR3 DNA sequence: TGTGCCAGCAGTTATTCAGGGGAGGAGACCCAGTACTTC.